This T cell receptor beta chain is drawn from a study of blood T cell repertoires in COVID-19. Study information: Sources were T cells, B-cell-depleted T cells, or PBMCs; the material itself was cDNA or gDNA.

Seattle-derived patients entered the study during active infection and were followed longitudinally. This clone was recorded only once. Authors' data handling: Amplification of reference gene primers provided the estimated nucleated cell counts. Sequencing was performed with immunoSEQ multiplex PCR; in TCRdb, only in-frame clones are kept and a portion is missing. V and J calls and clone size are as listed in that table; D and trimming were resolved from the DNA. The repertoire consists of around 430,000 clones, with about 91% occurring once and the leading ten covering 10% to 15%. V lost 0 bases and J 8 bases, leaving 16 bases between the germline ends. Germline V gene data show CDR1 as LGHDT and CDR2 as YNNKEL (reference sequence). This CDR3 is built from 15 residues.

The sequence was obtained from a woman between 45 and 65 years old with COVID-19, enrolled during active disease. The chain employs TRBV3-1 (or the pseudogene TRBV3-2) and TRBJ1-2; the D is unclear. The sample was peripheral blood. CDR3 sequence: CASSQDLVDSRGYTF. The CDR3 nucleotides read TGTGCCAGCAGCCAAGATCTGGTTGATTCTCGGGGCTACACCTTC.